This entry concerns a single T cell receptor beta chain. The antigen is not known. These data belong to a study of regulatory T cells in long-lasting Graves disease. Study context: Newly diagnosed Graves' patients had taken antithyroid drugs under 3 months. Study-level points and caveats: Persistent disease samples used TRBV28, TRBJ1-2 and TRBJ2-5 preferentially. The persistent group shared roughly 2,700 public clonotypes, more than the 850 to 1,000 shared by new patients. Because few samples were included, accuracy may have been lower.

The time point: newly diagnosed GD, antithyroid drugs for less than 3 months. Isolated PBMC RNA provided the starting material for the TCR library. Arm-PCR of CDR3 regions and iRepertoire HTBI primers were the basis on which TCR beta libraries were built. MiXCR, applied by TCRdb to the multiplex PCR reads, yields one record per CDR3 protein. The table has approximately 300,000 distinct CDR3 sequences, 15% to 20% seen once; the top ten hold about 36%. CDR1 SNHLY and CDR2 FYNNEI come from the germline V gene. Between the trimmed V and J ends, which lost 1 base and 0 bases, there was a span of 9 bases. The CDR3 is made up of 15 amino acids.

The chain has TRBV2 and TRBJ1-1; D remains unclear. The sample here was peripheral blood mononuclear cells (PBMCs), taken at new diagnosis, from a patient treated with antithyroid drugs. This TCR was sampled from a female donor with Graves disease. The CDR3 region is CASSEGPALNTEAFF. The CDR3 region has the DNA TGTGCCAGCAGTGAAGGGCCAGCCTTGAACACTGAAGCTTTCTTT. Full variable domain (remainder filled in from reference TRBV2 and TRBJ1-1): EPEVTQTPSHQVTQMGQEVILRCVPISNHLYFYWYRQILGQKVEFLVSFYNNEISEKSEIFDDQFSVERPDGSNFTLKIRSTKLEDSAMYFCASSEGPALNTEAFFGQGTRLTVV.